The next 2 T cell receptor beta chains were all read from a single sample in a study of T cells in women clearing cervical HPV infection. The assay was immunoSEQ multiplex PCR, and TCRdb's table has in-frame clones only and misses some. This table holds 25,000 to 35,000 clones. Sample: blood buffy coat. All receptors derive from a woman between 18 and 69 years old with a cervical HPV16 infection that either progressed to CIN3+ or cleared (not recorded which).

The CDR3 bases that were read are TGCAGTGCGACAGACCTGACAGGATGGGCCAAAAACATT. It yields the protein CSATDLTGWAKNI. The entire CDR3 protein is CSATDLTGWAKNIQYF. The rearrangement joins TRBV20-1 to TRBJ2-4; D perhaps matches TRBD1 (6 bases). The read falls 3 residues short of the CDR3 end, and the missing part is taken from the germline J gene. Trimming pared 6 bases from V and 1 base from J, leaving 19 bases between. This CDR3 comprises 16 residues. CDR1 and CDR2 from the germline V gene are DFQATT and SNEGSKA (reference sequence).

As for this clone: The CDR3 end falls 3 residues outside the read, so it is completed with the germline J gene. The rearrangement joins TRBV30 to TRBJ1-6; D is unresolved. V shed 2 bases and J shed 11 bases, with 13 bases lying between them. CDR3 size: 13 residues. Looked up from germline, CDR1 is GTSNPN and CDR2 is SVGIG (reference sequence). Partial CDR3 DNA: TGTGCCTGGAGTCCCCTGTCCAGCGCACCC. It translates to CAWSPLSSAP. The whole CDR3 region reads CAWSPLSSAPLHF.